The rows below give T cell receptor beta chains drawn from one sample of a study of T cells in localized non-small cell lung cancer. Libraries were prepared by immunoSEQ multiplex PCR; TCRdb keeps only in-frame clonotypes and omits some of them. The data hold approximately 1,100 clones, with roughly 36% observed a single time. The specimen comprised lung tumor tissue, sampled before any cancer treatment. Receptors were obtained from a male donor aged 60 or over with stage I squamous cell lung carcinoma. CDR3s include the opening cysteine and the closing phenylalanine or tryptophan. The D gene is left open where the match is weak. The size entry is marked missing in some rows and otherwise reads once, few, many or a size class.

16 | TRBJ2-7 | few | TRBD1 | TRBV6-8 | CASSRGQGSPYYEQYF | TGTGCCAGCAGTCGAGGACAGGGGTCTCCTTACTACGAGCAGTACTTC
17 | TRBJ2-1 | medium-sized | TRBD2 | TRBV11-3 | CASSLGGTSGVNNEQFF | TGTGCCAGCAGCTTAGGGGGTACTAGCGGGGTTAACAATGAGCAGTTCTTC
14 | TRBJ2-2 | - | - | TRBV15 | CATSRETRGGELFF | TGTGCCACCAGCAGAGAGACCCGCGGCGGGGAGCTGTTTTTT
13 | TRBJ1-1 | few | - | TRBV10-3 | CAISEEGDTEAFF | TGTGCCATCAGTGAAGAGGGGGACACTGAAGCTTTCTTT
15 | TRBJ2-3 | few | TRBD2 | TRBV6-8 | CASRVAGELTDTQYF | TGTGCCAGCAGGGTAGCGGGAGAACTCACAGATACGCAGTATTTT
12 | TRBJ2-3 | few | - | TRBV6-8 | CASSQKLGTQYF | TGTGCCAGCAGTCAGAAATTAGGTACGCAGTATTTT
12 | TRBJ1-2 | - | - | TRBV6-8 | CASSKGRRGYTF | TGTGCCAGCAGTAAGGGGCGAAGGGGCTACACCTTC
16 | TRBJ2-3 | - | TRBD2 | TRBV19 | CVSKGLAGVVTDTQYF | TGTGTCAGTAAGGGACTAGCGGGAGTGGTTACAGATACGCAGTATTTT
17 | TRBJ1-5 | - | TRBD1 | TRBV19 | CASSLRDRGSGNQPQHF | TGTGCCAGTAGCCTCCGGGACAGGGGGTCTGGCAATCAGCCCCAGCATTTT
15 | TRBJ1-5 | few | - | TRBV11-3 | CASSSSGGANQPQHF | TGTGCCAGCAGCTCGTCCGGGGGGGCCAATCAGCCCCAGCATTTT
14 | TRBJ2-1 | - | TRBD2 | TRBV9 | CASLLEREGNEQFF | TGTGCCAGCCTGCTCGAGCGGGAGGGGAATGAGCAGTTCTTC
16 | TRBJ2-7 | large | TRBD2 | TRBV6-8 | CAYRASGRDSSYEQYF | TGTGCCTACCGGGCTAGCGGGAGGGACAGCTCCTACGAGCAGTACTTC
15 | TRBJ1-2 | few | TRBD1 | TRBV10-3 | CAISEARGQASGYTF | TGTGCCATCAGTGAGGCCCGGGGACAGGCTTCTGGCTACACCTTC
18 | TRBJ2-2 | few | TRBD2 | TRBV6-7 | CASSGRVGKREGRGELFF | TGTGCCAGCAGTGGAAGGGTCGGCAAGCGGGAGGGCCGAGGGGAGCTGTTTTTT
18 | TRBJ2-1 | - | TRBD2 | TRBV15 | CATSRDRASGPFYNEQFF | TGTGCCACCAGCAGAGATCGGGCTAGCGGGCCCTTTTACAATGAGCAGTTCTTC
14 | TRBJ1-4 | - | - | TRBV11-3 | CASSPSGANEKLFF | TGTGCCAGCAGCCCGTCCGGAGCTAATGAAAAACTGTTTTTT
15 | TRBJ2-5 | few | - | TRBV19 | CASSPGDGFRETQYF | TGTGCCAGTAGTCCCGGGGACGGGTTCAGGGAGACCCAGTACTTC
15 | TRBJ1-2 | medium-sized | - | TRBV11-3 | CASSSSPYTNYGYTF | TGTGCCAGCAGCTCAAGTCCGTATACTAACTATGGCTACACCTTC
15 | TRBJ2-5 | - | - | TRBV5-1 | CASSSSGVGVETQYF | TGCGCCAGCAGCAGCTCTGGGGTTGGCGTAGAGACCCAGTACTTC
14 | TRBJ2-7 | - | - | TRBV28 | CASSLSGSTYEQYF | TGTGCCAGCAGTTTAAGCGGCAGTACCTACGAGCAGTACTTC
14 | TRBJ1-2 | - | - | TRBV12-1 | CASSFGAGGHGYTF | TGTGCCAGCAGCTTTGGGGCAGGGGGTCATGGCTACACCTTC
14 | TRBJ2-3 | medium-sized | - | TRBV11-3 | CASSFPRGADTQYF | TGTGCCAGCAGCTTCCCCAGGGGGGCAGATACGCAGTATTTT
15 | TRBJ1-1 | medium-sized | - | TRBV11-3 | CASSPQWEGYTEAFF | TGTGCCAGCAGCCCGCAGTGGGAGGGGTACACTGAAGCTTTCTTT
14 | TRBJ2-2 | few | TRBD1 | TRBV9 | CASSAGQGVGELFF | TGTGCCAGCAGTGCGGGACAGGGAGTCGGGGAGCTGTTTTTT
15 | TRBJ2-5 | large | - | TRBV11-3 | CASSPTMEYQETQYF | TGTGCCAGCAGCCCCACAATGGAGTACCAAGAGACCCAGTACTTC
16 | TRBJ2-1 | - | TRBD2 | TRBV29-1 | CSVTGGRAFSYNEQFF | TGCAGCGTTACGGGCGGGAGGGCCTTCTCCTACAATGAGCAGTTCTTC
15 | TRBJ2-1 | large | TRBD2 | TRBV5-1 | CASKRTSGGYNEQFF | TGCGCCAGCAAGAGGACTAGCGGAGGTTACAATGAGCAGTTCTTC
14 | TRBJ2-3 | few | - | TRBV5-1 | CASSWDQSTDTQYF | TGCGCCAGCAGCTGGGACCAAAGCACAGATACGCAGTATTTT
15 | TRBJ2-2 | once | - | TRBV18 | CASSPPGPRGGELFF | TGTGCCAGCTCACCTCCGGGCCCAAGAGGCGGGGAGCTGTTTTTT
15 | TRBJ1-1 | - | - | TRBV18 | CASSPPKSESAEAFF | TGTGCCAGCTCACCACCTAAGTCAGAGAGTGCTGAAGCTTTCTTT
15 | TRBJ2-7 | few | - | TRBV9 | CASSVEEGAGYEQYF | TGTGCCAGCAGCGTAGAAGAGGGAGCTGGCTACGAGCAGTACTTC
13 | TRBJ2-2 | - | - | TRBV29-1 | CSGFSGNTGELFF | TGCAGCGGGTTTAGCGGGAACACCGGGGAGCTGTTTTTT
12 | TRBJ2-1 | - | - | TRBV29-1 | CSGETGHNEQFF | TGCAGCGGTGAGACTGGACACAATGAGCAGTTCTTC
13 | TRBJ1-1 | - | - | TRBV30 | CAWRQGQNTEAFF | TGTGCCTGGAGACAGGGCCAGAACACTGAAGCTTTCTTT
15 | TRBJ1-4 | - | - | TRBV4-1 | CASSQSRGTNEKLFF | TGCGCCAGCAGCCAGAGCAGGGGTACTAATGAAAAACTGTTTTTT
14 | TRBJ1-4 | few | - | TRBV18 | CASSRTSLNEKLFF | TGTGCCAGCTCAAGGACAAGCCTTAATGAAAAACTGTTTTTT
13 | TRBJ2-5 | once | - | TRBV19 | CASSGGNQETQYF | TGTGCCAGTAGTGGAGGAAACCAAGAGACCCAGTACTTC
16 | TRBJ2-7 | - | TRBD2 | TRBV11-3 | CASSLFGRSLAYEQYF | TGTGCCAGCAGCTTATTCGGGAGGAGCTTAGCCTACGAGCAGTACTTC
17 | TRBJ2-1 | few | - | TRBV11-3 | CASTPHRVQVVWNEQFF | TGTGCCAGCACCCCTCACAGGGTACAGGTTGTTTGGAATGAGCAGTTCTTC
15 | TRBJ2-1 | medium-sized | - | TRBV9 | CASSVEFSSYNEQFF | TGTGCCAGCAGCGTAGAGTTTAGCTCCTACAATGAGCAGTTCTTC
17 | TRBJ2-1 | - | TRBD2 | TRBV11-3 | CASSRISGGTGVNEQFF | TGTGCCAGCAGCAGAATTAGCGGGGGGACCGGAGTCAATGAGCAGTTCTTC
14 | TRBJ2-7 | - | - | TRBV18 | CASSPSRGSREQYF | TGTGCCAGCTCACCAAGCAGGGGATCTCGGGAGCAGTACTTC